This passage covers 23 T cell receptor beta chains from one sample sequenced in a study of a mutant IDH1 vaccine in newly diagnosed glioma. Which antigens these TCRs recognize remains unknown. Repertoires were generated with immunoSEQ multiplex PCR, while TCRdb's copy carries only in-frame clones and drops some. In the table there are about 64,000 clones, around 74% of which are singletons. The time point: week 35, safety follow-up. A single vaccine dose contained 300 ug of mutant IDH1 20-mer peptide, and topical imiquimod was used with it. Material: PBMCs, obtained from a glioma patient whose treatment included an IDH1 peptide vaccine. These receptor sequences come from a man aged 50-60 years with glioma.

The chain joins TRBV7-2 to TRBJ2-5, with D tentatively TRBD1 (6 bases). Looked up from germline, CDR1 is SGHTA and CDR2 is FQGNSA. The length of the CDR3 is 14 residues. Trimming stripped 4 bases from V and 1 base from J, with 10 bases between. The CDR3 protein is CASSYGQPQETQYF. CDR3 nucleotides: TGTGCCAGCAGCTATGGACAGCCCCAAGAGACCCAGTACTTC. The entire variable domain, with the rest obtained from reference TRBV7-2 and TRBJ2-5, is as follows: GAGVSQSPSNKVTEKGKDVELRCDPISGHTALYWYRQSLGQGLEFLIYFQGNSAPDKSGLPSDRFSAERTGGSVSTLTIQRTQQEDSAVYLCASSYGQPQETQYFGPGTRLLVL.

V usage is TRBV18 and J usage is TRBJ2-3, with D unresolved. V lost 0 bases, J lost 6 bases, and 10 bases lay in between. The CDR3 has 14 residues. Per the germline V gene, CDR1 is KGHSH and CDR2 is LQKENI. This CDR3 is CASSPPSEADTQYF. CDR3 sequence (DNA): TGTGCCAGCTCACCACCGAGCGAGGCGGATACGCAGTATTTT.

This chain uses TRBV25-1 with TRBJ1-4; D possibly corresponds to TRBD1 (5 bases). Between the trimmed V and J ends, which lost 6 bases and 6 bases, there was a span of 14 bases. The CDR3 consists of 14 residues. The germline V gene encodes CDR1 MGHDK and CDR2 SYGVNS. The CDR3 sequence is CASSADTNHEKLFF. The CDR3 DNA is TGTGCCAGCAGCGCGGACACCAACCATGAAAAACTGTTTTTT.

This chain links TRBV4-2 with TRBJ2-2, with D possibly TRBD1 on 5 matching bases. The CDR3 totals 16 residues. V gave up 1 base and J gave up 5 bases, with 14 bases separating them. The V gene's germline CDR1 is LGHNA and CDR2 YNFKEQ. CDR3 loop: CASSQVAPDSTGELFF. CDR3 DNA: TGTGCCAGCAGCCAAGTGGCCCCAGACAGTACCGGGGAGCTGTTTTTT.

The chain has TRBV20-1 and TRBJ1-2; D gene unclear. Germline lookup yields CDR1 DFQATT and CDR2 SNEGSKA (reference sequence). The ends were cut back, 3 bases at V and 5 bases at J, with 7 bases in the middle. The CDR3 has 11 residues. Here the CDR3 reads CSASRRYGYTF. The CDR3 DNA sequence: TGCAGTGCTAGCCGACGGTATGGCTACACCTTC.

V gene TRBV5-1 combines with J gene TRBJ2-5, with a weak D call TRBD2 (6 bases). With 3 bases removed from V and 0 bases from J, the gap between germline ends came to 12 bases. The CDR3 is 15 residues long. The germline V gene has CDR1 SGHRS and CDR2 YFSETQ. The CDR3, as DNA: TGCGCCAGCAGCTCGAACAGCGGGTACCAAGAGACCCAGTACTTC. It translates to CASSSNSGYQETQYF. Using reference TRBV5-1 and TRBJ2-5 for the parts outside the CDR3, the full variable domain is KAGVTQTPRYLIKTRGQQVTLSCSPISGHRSVSWYQQTPGQGLQFLFEYFSETQRNKGNFPGRFSGRQFSNSRSEMNVSTLELGDSALYLCASSSNSGYQETQYFGPGTRLLVL.

J is TRBJ1-6 and V is TRBV16; no clear D. CDR3 length equals 14 residues. V gave up 0 bases and J gave up 8 bases, with 8 bases separating them. CDR1 is KGHSY, CDR2 FQNENV, per germline. CDR3 coding DNA: TGTGCCAGCAGCCAATCGTTCGGGGATTCACCCCTCCACTTT. It encodes CASSQSFGDSPLHF.

The chain recombines TRBV25-1 with TRBJ2-7, with TRBD2 matching over 8 bases. Germline V gene lookup returns CDR1 MGHDK and CDR2 SYGVNS. The J segment lost 1 base and the V segment lost 7 bases, leaving 9 bases of the junction unmatched. There are 15 residues in the CDR3. This chain's CDR3 is CASKSSGTRSYEQYF. As DNA, the CDR3 is TGTGCCAGCAAGTCCTCCGGGACTAGGTCCTACGAGCAGTACTTC.

This clone is termed medium-sized. The chain uses TRBV10-3 and TRBJ2-7; TRBD1 matches 9 bases. The CDR3 runs to 13 residues. Germline CDR1 reads ENHRY; CDR2 reads SYGVKD. V was pared by 6 bases and J by 7 bases, with 7 bases of the junction left unmatched. CDR3 loop: CAIRTDRGREQYF. Written as DNA, the CDR3 is TGTGCCATCAGAACGGACAGGGGCCGTGAGCAGTACTTC.

The chain links TRBV5-4 to TRBJ1-2; a possible D gene is TRBD1 (6 bases). This CDR3 contains 14 residues. The germline CDR1 and CDR2 sequences are SGHNT and YYREEE (reference sequence). The V and J ends lost 5 bases and 4 bases respectively, with 15 bases between them. The DNA for the CDR3 is TGTGCCAGCAGGCTGGCAGGACAGAGCTATGGCTACACCTTC. This encodes CASRLAGQSYGYTF.

The chain links TRBV6-6 to TRBJ2-3, with D perhaps matching TRBD2 (7 bases). The ends were cut back, 6 bases at V and 3 bases at J, with 16 bases in the middle. The CDR3 is made up of 15 amino acids. Germline-derived CDR1 and CDR2 are MNHNY and SVGAGI (reference sequence). DNA of the CDR3: TGTGCCAGCAGATTTAGGGGGGGCAAGACAGATACGCAGTATTTT. Encoded protein: CASRFRGGKTDTQYF.

CDR3 in amino acids: CASSQDGANYGYTF. The DNA of the CDR3 is TGTGCCAGCAGCCAAGATGGAGCTAACTATGGCTACACCTTC. This sequence joins TRBV4-2 and TRBJ1-2, with D unresolved. Germline V gene lookup returns CDR1 LGHNA and CDR2 YNFKEQ. The CDR3 extends over 14 amino acids. V shed 0 bases and J shed 0 bases, with 5 bases lying between them.

The rearrangement uses TRBV14 and TRBJ2-2; possible D gene TRBD2, 5 bases. This CDR3 region has 13 residues. CDR1 is SGHDN and CDR2 is FVKESK in the germline V gene. Trimming took off 7 bases at V and 3 bases at J, with 9 bases between the two ends. The CDR3 DNA reads as TGTGCCAGCAAGGGAGCTTACACCGGGGAGCTGTTTTTT. Protein product: CASKGAYTGELFF.

V usage is TRBV5-1 and J usage is TRBJ2-7; D is unresolved. Germline V gene data show CDR1 as SGHRS and CDR2 as YFSETQ. This CDR3 comprises 14 residues. V lost 0 bases, J lost 7 bases, and 14 bases lay in between. CDR3 nucleotide sequence: TGCGCCAGCAGCTTGGAAACGGTTTCTAAGGAGCAGTACTTC. This codes for CASSLETVSKEQYF.

The V call is TRBV2, the J call TRBJ2-1; no definite D call. This CDR3 comprises 12 residues. V lost 7 bases, J lost 4 bases, and 8 bases lay in between. Germline-derived CDR1 and CDR2 are SNHLY and FYNNEI. The CDR3 DNA reads TGTGCCAGCAATGGCGGATACAATGAGCAGTTCTTC. Translated: CASNGGYNEQFF.

The chain is built from TRBV5-6 and TRBJ1-2; perhaps TRBD1 as D (5 bases). The germline V and J ends were trimmed by 2 bases and 7 bases, with 21 bases remaining between them. The CDR3 is 16 amino acids. Per the germline V gene, CDR1 is SGHDT and CDR2 is YYEEEE. The CDR3 sequence: CASSFPTGTVARGYTF. In DNA form, the CDR3 reads TGTGCCAGCAGCTTCCCGACCGGGACGGTCGCGCGTGGCTACACCTTC.

This clone is termed medium-sized (0.01 to 0.1%). The chain links TRBV27 to TRBJ2-2, with TRBD2 as a possible D gene (5 bases). This CDR3 comprises 13 residues. V was pared by 2 bases and J by 7 bases, with 8 bases between. Germline values: CDR1 MNHEY, CDR2 SMNVEV (reference sequence). The CDR3 coding sequence is TGTGCCAGCAGTTTAGGGAGCAGCGGGGAGCTGTTTTTT. Amino acid sequence: CASSLGSSGELFF.

V and J are TRBV9 and TRBJ2-2; weak D call: TRBD2 (5 bases). Per the germline V gene, CDR1 is SGDLS and CDR2 is YYNGEE. The V end was cut by 3 bases, the J end by 3 bases, with 9 bases between. The CDR3 has 14 amino acids. CDR3 nucleotide sequence: TGTGCCAGCAGCGGATGGGAGTACACCGGGGAGCTGTTTTTT. It encodes CASSGWEYTGELFF.

The chain has TRBV6-1 and TRBJ1-1; no firm D call. Between the trimmed V and J ends, which lost 2 bases and 2 bases, there was a span of 6 bases. The CDR3 is 13 amino acids. Germline-derived CDR1 and CDR2 are MNHNS and SASEGT. The CDR3 spells CASSESRNTEAFF. CDR3 sequence (DNA): TGTGCCAGCAGTGAAAGTAGAAACACTGAAGCTTTCTTT.

J is TRBJ1-1 and V is TRBV5-6; D gene unclear. The CDR3 is 11 residues long. V dropped 5 bases and J dropped 7 bases, with 9 bases sitting between them. In germline, CDR1 is SGHDT, CDR2 YYEEEE. The CDR3 loop is CASRFGSEAFF. The CDR3 DNA reads as TGTGCCAGCAGGTTCGGGAGTGAAGCTTTCTTT.

The genes are TRBV25-1 and TRBJ1-2; TRBD1 agrees at 7 bases. Germline V gene data show CDR1 as MGHDK and CDR2 as SYGVNS. The CDR3 has 15 amino acids. Trimming took 6 bases from V and 7 from J; bases not matched to a gene: 14. CDR3 region: CASSKPGQLSGGYTF. CDR3 coding DNA: TGTGCCAGCAGCAAACCGGGACAGTTATCAGGTGGCTACACCTTC.

The V call is TRBV6-5, the J call TRBJ2-1; TRBD2 matches 16 bases. The V segment lost 6 bases and the J segment 11 bases; nucleotides outside the gene matches: 7. The CDR3 loop spans 15 amino acids. The germline V gene has CDR1 MNHEY and CDR2 SVGAGI. The chain's CDR3 is CASSQGLAGGRKQFF. CDR3 nucleotide sequence: TGTGCCAGCAGCCAGGGACTAGCGGGGGGGCGAAAGCAGTTCTTC.

This rearrangement joins TRBV30 to TRBJ2-5; D remains ambiguous. V lost 3 bases and J 4 bases, leaving 6 bases between the germline ends. CDR1 GTSNPN and CDR2 SVGIG come from the germline V gene (reference sequence). CDR3 length: 11 residues. The CDR3 nucleotides read TGTGCCTGGAGCAAAGGAGAGACCCAGTACTTC. Amino acids: CAWSKGETQYF.